This TCR beta chain originates from a study of cytomegalovirus exposure and HLA in healthy donors. Study outcomes and limitations: A few CMV-associated chains proved CMV antigen-specific in vitro.

This CDR3 comprises 12 residues. Unmatched junction bases numbered 1, after V lost 5 bases and J lost 5 bases. The germline gives CDR1 MDHEN, CDR2 SYDVKM. Comment on this clone: Its antigen is unknown.

PCR amplification relied on 60 Vbeta primers (plus 13 Jbeta primers). Data came from immunoSEQ multiplex PCR; TCRdb stores just in-frame clones and leaves some out. Its listing shows 45,000 or so clones. The receptor's source is a male donor in good health and CMV-seronegative. This rearrangement joins TRBV28 to TRBJ1-2; 8 bases align to TRBD1. Input material: PBMCs. The CDR3 loop reads CASSGDRYGYTF. The CDR3 DNA reads TGTGCCAGCAGTGGGGACAGGTATGGCTACACCTTC.